The 27 T cell receptor beta chains in this list originate from one sample, sequenced in a study of T cell changes during pregnancy in multiple sclerosis. Assay used: immunoSEQ multiplex PCR; TCRdb lists only in-frame clones, some missing. The profile covers roughly 45,000 clones, with about 93% appearing a single time and approximately 4% taken by the ten largest. Sequenced material: CD8+ T cells from peripheral blood mononuclear cells, taken after pregnancy. These receptors were obtained from a female donor with multiple sclerosis, enrolled in a pregnancy study.

The chain combines TRBV2 with TRBJ2-3; 9 positions agree with TRBD2. CDR1 and CDR2 (germline): SNHLY, FYNNEI. J lost 0 bases, V lost 11 bases, and 6 bases had no gene match. This CDR3 is built from 14 residues. CDR3 in DNA: TGTGCCTCCTTAGCGGGGGTTAGCACAGATACGCAGTATTTT. It translates to CASLAGVSTDTQYF.

The gene calls are TRBV7-9 and TRBJ1-3; the match to TRBD1 covers 7 bases. Trimming removed 6 bases from V and 0 bases from J; junction bases left unmatched: 11. CDR3 length: 17 amino acids. Germline V CDR1 and CDR2: SEHNR, FQNEAQ (reference sequence). The CDR3 nucleotides read TGTGCCAGCAGGATTGAGGGGCAGGGGGTCTCTGGAAACACCATATATTTT. Encoded protein: CASRIEGQGVSGNTIYF.

This clone was seen just once. The rearrangement links TRBV6-5 to TRBJ2-1; the D is unclear. Trimming stripped 8 bases from V and 8 bases from J, with 13 bases between. The CDR3 has 12 amino acids. Per the germline V gene, CDR1 is MNHEY and CDR2 is SVGAGI. CDR3 bases: TGTGCCAGCGGCCGACCAGGCCATGAGCAGTTCTTC. Translation: CASGRPGHEQFF.

The chain is built from TRBV5-1 and TRBJ1-1; D unresolved. Trimming took off 1 base at V and 1 base at J, with 5 bases between the two ends. Germline CDR1 reads SGHRS; CDR2 reads YFSETQ. The CDR3 contains 13 residues. CDR3 nucleotide sequence: TGCGCCAGCAGCTTGTGGCAGAACACTGAAGCTTTCTTT. Its protein is CASSLWQNTEAFF.

The chain couples TRBV11-3 to TRBJ2-7; TRBD1 might be the D (6 bases). CDR3 length equals 18 residues. CDR1 is SGHNT, CDR2 YENEEA, per germline. Deletions cut 1 base from V and 2 bases from J, with 21 bases between. The CDR3: CASSLVRPAGEDTYEQYF. CDR3 DNA: TGTGCCAGCAGCTTAGTCCGTCCGGCAGGGGAAGATACCTACGAGCAGTACTTC.

This clone has a single count. V is TRBV27 and J is TRBJ2-7; 11 bases are shared with TRBD1. Germline values: CDR1 MNHEY, CDR2 SMNVEV (reference sequence). V shed 5 bases and J 4 bases; nucleotides not matched to a gene: 7. This CDR3 contains 15 residues. The CDR3 region is CASSQGTGGIYEQYF. The CDR3 DNA reads TGTGCCAGCAGTCAAGGGACAGGGGGAATATACGAGCAGTACTTC.

The CDR3 region has the DNA TGTGCCAGCAGTGAATGGGGGGACAGGGCGAACACTGAAGCTTTCTTT. It codes for CASSEWGDRANTEAFF. V usage is TRBV25-1 and J usage is TRBJ1-1; 9 positions agree with TRBD1. Germline V gene lookup returns CDR1 MGHDK and CDR2 SYGVNS. CDR3 length equals 16 residues. V dropped 1 base and J dropped 1; count of bases not matched to a gene: 4.

The chain is built from TRBV5-4 and TRBJ2-1; D not resolved. This CDR3 has 11 amino acids. V was pared by 6 bases and J by 3 bases, with 4 bases between. Germline loops: CDR1 SGHNT, CDR2 YYREEE (reference sequence). DNA for the CDR3: TGTGCCAGCATCAGCTACAATGAGCAGTTCTTC. This encodes CASISYNEQFF.

This clone appeared once. The V call is TRBV27, the J call TRBJ2-3; 12 nucleotides agree with TRBD2. V lost 3 bases, J lost 6 bases, and 1 base stayed unmatched. Germline V lookup: CDR1 MNHEY, CDR2 SMNVEV (reference sequence). This CDR3 is built from 14 residues. CDR3 coding DNA: TGTGCCAGCAGTTTCGGACTAGCGGGGGATACGCAGTATTTT. Residues: CASSFGLAGDTQYF.

V is TRBV2 and J is TRBJ1-1; TRBD1 might be the D (5 bases). V was shortened by 3 bases and J by 0 bases, with 14 bases between the two germline ends. The CDR3 runs to 16 residues. Per the germline V gene, CDR1 is SNHLY and CDR2 is FYNNEI. The CDR3 DNA sequence: TGTGCCAGCAGTGAGGAACCGCGGGGCCTGAACACTGAAGCTTTCTTT. Amino acids: CASSEEPRGLNTEAFF.

The rearrangement uses TRBV2 and TRBJ2-1; the match to TRBD1 covers 7 bases. Trimming at V came to 6 bases and at J to 0 bases, leaving 5 bases not matched to a gene. CDR3 size: 15 residues. The germline gives CDR1 SNHLY, CDR2 FYNNEI. CDR3 residues: CASRGDSNSYNEQFF. The DNA of the CDR3 is TGTGCCAGCAGGGGGGACAGTAACTCCTACAATGAGCAGTTCTTC.

The chain has TRBV7-2 and TRBJ2-3; no firm D call. The CDR3 consists of 13 residues. The V end lost 5 bases, the J end lost 6 bases, and 12 bases lay between the germline ends. CDR1 is SGHTA, CDR2 FQGNSA, per germline. The CDR3 DNA reads as TGTGCCAGCAGCCGATTACACCCTGATACGCAGTATTTT. Its translation: CASSRLHPDTQYF.

The chain couples TRBV4-1 to TRBJ2-7, with TRBD2 as a possible D gene (6 bases). The CDR3 sequence is 13 residues long. V was trimmed by 0 bases and J by 3 bases, leaving 6 bases between them. CDR1 and CDR2 from the germline V gene are MGHRA and YSYEKL. CDR3 in amino acids: CASSQETSYEQYF. Here the CDR3 DNA reads TGCGCCAGCAGCCAAGAGACTAGCTACGAGCAGTACTTC.

The gene calls are TRBV7-8 and TRBJ2-1, with TRBD2 matching 11 bases. Trimming removed 4 bases from V and 0 bases from J; junction bases left unmatched: 11. The CDR3 totals 19 residues. The V gene's germline CDR1 is SGHVS and CDR2 FQNEAQ. The DNA of the CDR3 is TGTGCCAGCAGCTCGGAGGGACTAGCGGCGGCGAGCTCCTACAATGAGCAGTTCTTC. Its protein product is CASSSEGLAAASSYNEQFF.

The gene calls are TRBV7-9 and TRBJ2-5; a weak D match, TRBD1 (7 bases). V was trimmed by 10 bases and J by 3 bases, leaving 15 bases between them. The CDR3 is made up of 13 amino acids. Germline-derived CDR1 and CDR2 are SEHNR and FQNEAQ (reference sequence). The chain's CDR3 is CATRQGGEETQYF. The DNA of the CDR3 is TGTGCCACGAGGCAGGGGGGCGAAGAGACCCAGTACTTC.

V usage is TRBV9 and J usage is TRBJ1-2, with D possibly TRBD1 on 5 matching bases. The CDR3 runs 12 residues. Germline V CDR1 and CDR2: SGDLS, YYNGEE. V was shortened by 8 bases and J by 5 bases, with 13 bases between the two germline ends. The CDR3 protein is CASGSTVYGYTF. In DNA form, the CDR3 reads TGTGCCAGTGGCTCGACAGTTTATGGCTACACCTTC.

The chain employs TRBV7-9 and TRBJ2-1, with 8 nucleotides matching TRBD2. CDR3 length equals 16 residues. V gave up 2 bases and J gave up 4 bases; unmatched junction bases: 7. CDR1 SEHNR and CDR2 FQNEAQ come from the germline V gene (reference sequence). The DNA of the CDR3 is TGTGCCAGCAGCTTACTGCGTCTAGCGGGTTACAATGAGCAGTTCTTC. Translated: CASSLLRLAGYNEQFF.

This chain uses TRBV4-1 with TRBJ2-7; D may be TRBD1 (6 bases). Germline-derived CDR1 and CDR2 are MGHRA and YSYEKL. The CDR3 runs 13 residues. V lost 0 bases, J lost 3 bases, and 6 bases lay in between. This CDR3 is CASSQEQGYEQYF. Here the CDR3 DNA reads TGCGCCAGCAGCCAAGAACAGGGCTACGAGCAGTACTTC.

This rearrangement joins TRBV6-1 to TRBJ1-1; D is undetermined. In germline, CDR1 is MNHNS, CDR2 SASEGT. This CDR3 spans 15 amino acids. The V and J ends lost 1 base and 4 bases respectively, with 13 bases between them. The CDR3 coding sequence is TGTGCCAGCAGTGAAGTGAGAGGCGGTGCCACTGAAGCTTTCTTT. This codes for CASSEVRGGATEAFF.

As DNA, the CDR3 is TGTGCCAGCAGCTTAAAGACGCCTCAGGGCAGTACCTGGGGGGCCAACGTCCTGACTTTC. Translating it yields CASSLKTPQGSTWGANVLTF. The J gene is TRBJ2-6, the V gene TRBV7-3; possibly TRBD1 for D (5 bases). CDR1 and CDR2 from the germline V gene are SGHTA and FQGTGA. Trimming cost V 1 base and J 4 bases, with 23 bases left between them. The CDR3 extends over 20 amino acids.

This chain joins TRBV27 and TRBJ2-5; D remains unclear. Trimming took off 2 bases at V and 1 base at J, with 8 bases between the two ends. Germline CDR1 MNHEY, CDR2 SMNVEV (reference sequence). The CDR3 runs to 14 residues. CDR3: CASSLAALQETQYF. CDR3 DNA sequence: TGTGCCAGCAGTTTAGCAGCGCTCCAAGAGACCCAGTACTTC.

This chain links TRBV7-2 with TRBJ2-1, with D maybe TRBD2 (5 bases). The V gene's germline CDR1 is SGHTA and CDR2 FQGNSA. The V and J ends lost 5 bases and 4 bases respectively, with 12 bases between them. The CDR3 loop spans 14 amino acids. This CDR3 is CASSLGGRYNEQFF. CDR3 coding DNA: TGTGCCAGCAGCCTAGGCGGGCGATACAATGAGCAGTTCTTC. Together with reference TRBV7-2 and TRBJ2-1, the CDR3 gives the full variable domain: GAGVSQSPSNKVTEKGKDVELRCDPISGHTALYWYRQSLGQGLEFLIYFQGNSAPDKSGLPSDRFSAERTGGSVSTLTIQRTQQEDSAVYLCASSLGGRYNEQFFGPGTRLTVL.

CDR3 nucleotides: TGTGCCAGCACTATCTATAGCGGGGGGGATCGCGAGCAGTACTTC. It translates to CASTIYSGGDREQYF. This rearrangement joins TRBV11-2 to TRBJ2-7; 11 bases are shared with TRBD2. The CDR3 extends over 15 amino acids. V trimming: 7 bases; J trimming: 6 bases; junction bases outside the gene matches: 11. The germline V gene encodes CDR1 SGHAT and CDR2 FQNNGV.

This clone showed up just once. The chain links TRBV15 to TRBJ2-7; perhaps TRBD1 as D (6 bases). Germline V gene sequence: CDR1 LNHNV, CDR2 YYDKDF (reference sequence). Deletions cut 1 base from V and 3 bases from J, with 13 bases between. This CDR3 has 15 residues. In DNA, the CDR3 is TGTGCCACCAGCAGAGGCCGGGACACAGGCTACGAGCAGTACTTC. It yields the protein CATSRGRDTGYEQYF.

This chain connects TRBV10-3 to TRBJ2-3; D is possibly TRBD2 (6 bases). CDR1 and CDR2 (germline): ENHRY, SYGVKD. V dropped 4 bases and J dropped 0 bases, with 26 bases sitting between them. CDR3 length: 20 residues. The DNA for the CDR3 is TGTGCCATCAGTGGGAGGGTGGGGCAGGGCCGCGAATACAGCACAGATACGCAGTATTTT. Amino acids: CAISGRVGQGREYSTDTQYF.

The chain combines TRBV7-2 with TRBJ2-2; TRBD2 matches at 8 bases. Germline V lookup: CDR1 SGHTA, CDR2 FQGNSA. Trimming took 5 bases from V and 1 from J; bases not matched to a gene: 6. The CDR3 length is 16 residues. CDR3 in DNA: TGTGCCAGCAGCGCCCGACTAGCGATGAACACCGGGGAGCTGTTTTTT. This codes for CASSARLAMNTGELFF.

The rearrangement uses TRBV6-1 and TRBJ2-4; 11 bases are a match to TRBD2. Germline CDR1 is MNHNS and CDR2 is SASEGT. The CDR3 is 16 residues long. Germline trimming cut 3 bases from V and 7 bases from J; bases unmatched to any gene: 8. CDR3 sequence (DNA): TGTGCCAGCAGTGAGCTAGCGGGGGGAGGGGATAACATTCAGTACTTC. Translating it yields CASSELAGGGDNIQYF.